The TCR beta chain under discussion was sequenced for a study of blood T cell repertoires in COVID-19. Libraries were prepared by immunoSEQ multiplex PCR; TCRdb keeps only in-frame clonotypes and omits some of them. Here the sample spans approximately 63,000 clones, just over 85% being singletons. The CDR3 is 19 amino acids. Germline V gene sequence: CDR1 LGHNA, CDR2 YNFKEQ. Trimming removed 1 base from V and 0 bases from J, with 20 bases in between. The chain combines TRBV4-2 with TRBJ2-3, with TRBD1 as a possible D gene (6 bases). This clonotype was sampled from a woman older than 75 with active COVID-19. Material for sequencing was peripheral blood. The CDR3 DNA reads as TGTGCCAGCAGCCAAGTACACAGGACAGAGATACTTAGCACAGATACGCAGTATTTT. Protein product: CASSQVHRTEILSTDTQYF.